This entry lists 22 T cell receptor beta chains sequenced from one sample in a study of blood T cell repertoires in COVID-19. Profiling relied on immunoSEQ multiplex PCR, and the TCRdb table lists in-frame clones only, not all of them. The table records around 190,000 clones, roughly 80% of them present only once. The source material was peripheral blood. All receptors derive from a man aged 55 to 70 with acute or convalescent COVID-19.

The CDR3 spells CASSLEGQYGYTF. CDR3 bases: TGTGCCAGCAGCTTAGAGGGGCAATATGGCTACACCTTC. The gene calls are TRBV7-9 and TRBJ1-2; TRBD1 is a possible D gene (5 bases). V shed 1 base and J shed 5 bases, with 8 bases lying between them. CDR1 and CDR2 from the germline V gene are SEHNR and FQNEAQ (reference sequence). The CDR3 runs 13 residues.

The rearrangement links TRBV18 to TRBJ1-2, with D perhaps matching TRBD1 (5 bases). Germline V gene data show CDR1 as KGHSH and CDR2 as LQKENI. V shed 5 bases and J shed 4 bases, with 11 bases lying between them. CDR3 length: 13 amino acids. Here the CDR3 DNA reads TGTGCCAGCTCAAATCAGGGTGGCTATGGCTACACCTTC. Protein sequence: CASSNQGGYGYTF.

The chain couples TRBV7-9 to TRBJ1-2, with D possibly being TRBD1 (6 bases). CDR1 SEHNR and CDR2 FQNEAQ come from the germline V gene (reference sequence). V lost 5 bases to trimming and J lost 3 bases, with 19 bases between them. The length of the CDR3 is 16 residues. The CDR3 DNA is TGTGCCAGCAGCCGCCCGAGGGGGAAGCGAGACTATGGCTACACCTTC. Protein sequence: CASSRPRGKRDYGYTF.

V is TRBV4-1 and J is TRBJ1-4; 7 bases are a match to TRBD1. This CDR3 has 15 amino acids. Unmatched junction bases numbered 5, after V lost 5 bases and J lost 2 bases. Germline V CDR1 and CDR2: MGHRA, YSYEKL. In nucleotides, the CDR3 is TGCGCCAGCAGCATACCGGGACAGACTAATGAAAAACTGTTTTTT. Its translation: CASSIPGQTNEKLFF.

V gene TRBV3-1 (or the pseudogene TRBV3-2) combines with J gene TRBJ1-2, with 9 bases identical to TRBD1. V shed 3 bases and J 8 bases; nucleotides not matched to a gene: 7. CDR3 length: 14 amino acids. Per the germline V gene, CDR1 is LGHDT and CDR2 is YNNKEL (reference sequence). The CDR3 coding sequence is TGTGCCAGCAGCCAGGACAGGGGTTCGGCAGGCTACACCTTC. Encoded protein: CASSQDRGSAGYTF.

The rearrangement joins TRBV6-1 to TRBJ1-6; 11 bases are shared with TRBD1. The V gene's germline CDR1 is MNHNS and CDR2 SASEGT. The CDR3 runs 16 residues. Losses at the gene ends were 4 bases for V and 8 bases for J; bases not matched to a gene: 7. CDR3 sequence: CASSVLGQGGDSPLHF. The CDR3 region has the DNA TGTGCCAGCAGTGTTCTGGGACAGGGGGGGGATTCACCCCTCCACTTT.

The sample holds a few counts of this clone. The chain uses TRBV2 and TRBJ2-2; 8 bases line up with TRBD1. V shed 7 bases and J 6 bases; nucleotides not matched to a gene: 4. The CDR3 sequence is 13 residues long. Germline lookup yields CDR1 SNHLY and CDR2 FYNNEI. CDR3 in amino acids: CASTGQGAGELFF. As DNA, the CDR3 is TGTGCCAGCACCGGACAGGGCGCCGGGGAGCTGTTTTTT.

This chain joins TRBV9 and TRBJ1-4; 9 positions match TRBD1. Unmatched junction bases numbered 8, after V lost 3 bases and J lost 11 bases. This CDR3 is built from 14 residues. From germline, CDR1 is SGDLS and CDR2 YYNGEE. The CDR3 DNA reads TGTGCCAGCAGCGGGGGACAGGGTGAGAGGAAACTGTTTTTT. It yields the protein CASSGGQGERKLFF.

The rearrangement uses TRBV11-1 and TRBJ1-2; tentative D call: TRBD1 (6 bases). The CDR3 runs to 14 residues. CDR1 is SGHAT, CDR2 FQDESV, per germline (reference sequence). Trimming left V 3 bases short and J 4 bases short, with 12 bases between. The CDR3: CASSFQGSSYGYTF. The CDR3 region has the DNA TGTGCCAGCAGCTTCCAGGGGAGTAGCTATGGCTACACCTTC.

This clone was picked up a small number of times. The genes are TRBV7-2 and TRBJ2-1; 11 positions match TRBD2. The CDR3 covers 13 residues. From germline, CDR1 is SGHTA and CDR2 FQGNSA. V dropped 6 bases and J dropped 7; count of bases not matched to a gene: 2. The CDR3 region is CASRASGGNEQFF. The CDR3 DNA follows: TGTGCCAGCAGAGCTAGCGGGGGGAATGAGCAGTTCTTC.

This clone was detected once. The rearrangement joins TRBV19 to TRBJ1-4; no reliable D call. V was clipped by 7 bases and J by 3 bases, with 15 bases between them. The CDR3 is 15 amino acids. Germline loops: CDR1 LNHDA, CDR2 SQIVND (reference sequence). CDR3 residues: CASTPFRFANEKLFF. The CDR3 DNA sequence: TGTGCCAGTACTCCCTTCAGGTTCGCTAATGAAAAACTGTTTTTT.

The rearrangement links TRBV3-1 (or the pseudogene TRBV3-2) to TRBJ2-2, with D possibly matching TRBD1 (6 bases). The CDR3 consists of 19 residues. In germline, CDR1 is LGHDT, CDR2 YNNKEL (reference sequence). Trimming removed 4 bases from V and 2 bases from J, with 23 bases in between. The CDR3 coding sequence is TGTGCCAGCAGCCCGCTCCACGCTCCCAGACAGGCAAACACCGGGGAGCTGTTTTTT. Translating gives CASSPLHAPRQANTGELFF.

The CDR3 bases are TGTGCCAGCAGCCAGTCCCAGGATTCACCCCTCCACTTT. Translated: CASSQSQDSPLHF. The gene calls are TRBV3-1 (or the pseudogene TRBV3-2) and TRBJ1-6; D gene ambiguous. Germline V CDR1 and CDR2: LGHDT, YNNKEL (reference sequence). V was trimmed by 3 bases and J by 8 bases, leaving 8 bases between them. This CDR3 region has 13 residues.

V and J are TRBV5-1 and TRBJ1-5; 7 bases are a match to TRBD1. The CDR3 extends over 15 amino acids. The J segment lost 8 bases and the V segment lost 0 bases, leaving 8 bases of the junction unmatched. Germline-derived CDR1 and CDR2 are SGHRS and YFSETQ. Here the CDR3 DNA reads TGCGCCAGCAGCTTGGATACAGGGGTGGGGGAGCCCCAGCATTTT. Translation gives CASSLDTGVGEPQHF.

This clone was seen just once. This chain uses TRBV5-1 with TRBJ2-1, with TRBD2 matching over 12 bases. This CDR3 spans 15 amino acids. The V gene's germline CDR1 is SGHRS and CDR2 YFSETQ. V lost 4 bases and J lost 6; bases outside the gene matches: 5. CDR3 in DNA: TGCGCCAGCAGCGGCAGACTAGCGGGAGCCAATGAGCAGTTCTTC. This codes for CASSGRLAGANEQFF.

CDR3 sequence reads: CASTEDRNSYEQYF. DNA of the CDR3: TGTGCCAGCACCGAGGACAGGAACAGCTACGAGCAGTACTTC. V is TRBV28 and J is TRBJ2-7; 7 bases align to TRBD1. Germline CDR1 and CDR2: MDHEN and SYDVKM. This CDR3 contains 14 residues. J lost 3 bases, V lost 7 bases, and 9 bases had no gene match. The full variable domain, its missing parts supplied by reference TRBV28 and TRBJ2-7, is DVKVTQSSRYLVKRTGEKVFLECVQDMDHENMFWYRQDPGLGLRLIYFSYDVKMKEKGDIPEGYSVSREKKERFSLILESASTNQTSMYLCASTEDRNSYEQYFGPGTRLTVT.

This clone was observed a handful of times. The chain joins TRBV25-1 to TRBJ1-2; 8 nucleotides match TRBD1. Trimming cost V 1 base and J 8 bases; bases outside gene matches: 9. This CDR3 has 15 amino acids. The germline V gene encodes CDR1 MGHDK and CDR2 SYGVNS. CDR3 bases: TGTGCCAGCAGTGAATTCGGGCAGGGGGCGCGAGGCTACACCTTC. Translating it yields CASSEFGQGARGYTF.

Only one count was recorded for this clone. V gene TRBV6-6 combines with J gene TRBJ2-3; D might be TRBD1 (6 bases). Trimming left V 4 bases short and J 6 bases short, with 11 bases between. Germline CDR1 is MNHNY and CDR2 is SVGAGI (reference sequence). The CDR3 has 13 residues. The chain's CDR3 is CASSSQGMDTQYF. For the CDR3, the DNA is TGTGCCAGCAGTTCACAGGGAATGGATACGCAGTATTTT.

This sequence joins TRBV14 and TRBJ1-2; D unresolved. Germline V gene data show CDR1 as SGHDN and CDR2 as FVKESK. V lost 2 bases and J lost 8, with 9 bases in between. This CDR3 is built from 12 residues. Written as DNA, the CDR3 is TGTGCCAGCAGCCAATACGGGTTAGGCTACACCTTC. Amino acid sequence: CASSQYGLGYTF.

The DNA for the CDR3 is TGTGCCAGCAGCCCGAACAGGGAGAACACTGAAGCTTTCTTT. Translating it yields CASSPNRENTEAFF. The chain recombines TRBV4-2 with TRBJ1-1; a weak D match, TRBD1 (6 bases). V lost 4 bases and J 1 base, leaving 10 bases between the germline ends. Germline-derived CDR1 and CDR2 are LGHNA and YNFKEQ. CDR3 length equals 14 residues.

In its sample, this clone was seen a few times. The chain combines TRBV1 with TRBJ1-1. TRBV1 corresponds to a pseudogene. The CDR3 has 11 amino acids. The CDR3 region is CTSSQLPEAFF. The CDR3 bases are TGCACCAGCAGCCAACTCCCTGAAGCTTTCTTT.

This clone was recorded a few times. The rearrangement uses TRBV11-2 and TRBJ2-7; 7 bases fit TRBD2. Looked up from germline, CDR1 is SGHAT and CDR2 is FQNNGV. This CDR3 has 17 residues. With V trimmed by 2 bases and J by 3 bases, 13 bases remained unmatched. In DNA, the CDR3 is TGTGCCAGCAGCTTATCTAGCGGAACCCATCCCCTCTACGAGCAGTACTTC. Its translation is CASSLSSGTHPLYEQYF.